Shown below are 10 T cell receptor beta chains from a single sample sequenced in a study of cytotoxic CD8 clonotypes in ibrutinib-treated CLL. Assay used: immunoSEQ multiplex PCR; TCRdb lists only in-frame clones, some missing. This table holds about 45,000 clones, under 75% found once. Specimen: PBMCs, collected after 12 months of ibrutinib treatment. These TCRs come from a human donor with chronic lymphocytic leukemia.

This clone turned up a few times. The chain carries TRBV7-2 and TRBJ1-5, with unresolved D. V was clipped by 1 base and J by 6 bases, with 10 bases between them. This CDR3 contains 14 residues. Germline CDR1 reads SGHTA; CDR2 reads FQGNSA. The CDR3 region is CASSLGFEGQPQHF. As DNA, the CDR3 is TGTGCCAGCAGCTTAGGATTCGAAGGTCAGCCCCAGCATTTT.

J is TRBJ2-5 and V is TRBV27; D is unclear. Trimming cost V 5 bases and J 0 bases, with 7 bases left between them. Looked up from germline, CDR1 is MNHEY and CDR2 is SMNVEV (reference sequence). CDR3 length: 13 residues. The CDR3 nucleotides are TGTGCCAGCAGTGACCAGTACCAAGAGACCCAGTACTTC. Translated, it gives CASSDQYQETQYF.

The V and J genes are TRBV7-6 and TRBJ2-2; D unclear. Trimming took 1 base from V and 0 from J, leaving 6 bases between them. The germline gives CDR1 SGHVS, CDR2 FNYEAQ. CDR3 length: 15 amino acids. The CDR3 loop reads CASSLEASNTGELFF. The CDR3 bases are TGTGCCAGCAGCTTAGAGGCTTCGAACACCGGGGAGCTGTTTTTT.

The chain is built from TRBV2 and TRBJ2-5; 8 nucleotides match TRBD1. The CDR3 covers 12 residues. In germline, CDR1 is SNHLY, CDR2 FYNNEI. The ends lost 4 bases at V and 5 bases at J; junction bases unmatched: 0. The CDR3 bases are TGTGCCAGCAGTGGACAGGGGGAGACCCAGTACTTC. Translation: CASSGQGETQYF.

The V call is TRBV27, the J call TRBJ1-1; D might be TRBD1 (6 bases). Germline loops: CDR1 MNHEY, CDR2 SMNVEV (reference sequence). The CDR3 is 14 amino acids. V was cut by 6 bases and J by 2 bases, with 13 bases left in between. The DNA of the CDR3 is TGTGCCAGCAGAGTAGGGACACATAACACTGAAGCTTTCTTT. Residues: CASRVGTHNTEAFF.

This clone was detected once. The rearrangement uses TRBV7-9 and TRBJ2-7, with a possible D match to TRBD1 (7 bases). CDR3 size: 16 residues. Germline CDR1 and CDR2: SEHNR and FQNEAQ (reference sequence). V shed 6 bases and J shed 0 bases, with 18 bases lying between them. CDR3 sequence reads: CASRLTGEESSYEQYF. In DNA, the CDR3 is TGTGCCAGCAGGCTTACAGGGGAGGAAAGCTCCTACGAGCAGTACTTC.

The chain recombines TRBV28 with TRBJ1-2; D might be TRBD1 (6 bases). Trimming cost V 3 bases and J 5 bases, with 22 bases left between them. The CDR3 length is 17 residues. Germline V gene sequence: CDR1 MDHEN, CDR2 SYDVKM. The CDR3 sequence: CASSLGYGQQYSYGYTF. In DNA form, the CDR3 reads TGTGCCAGCAGTTTGGGGTATGGACAGCAGTATTCTTATGGCTACACCTTC.

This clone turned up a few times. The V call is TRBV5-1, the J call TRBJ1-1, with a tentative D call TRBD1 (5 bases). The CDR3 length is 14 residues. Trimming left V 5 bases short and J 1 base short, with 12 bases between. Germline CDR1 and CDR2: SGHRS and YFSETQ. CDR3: CASRESGTNTEAFF. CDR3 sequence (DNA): TGCGCCAGCAGAGAGTCCGGGACGAACACTGAAGCTTTCTTT.

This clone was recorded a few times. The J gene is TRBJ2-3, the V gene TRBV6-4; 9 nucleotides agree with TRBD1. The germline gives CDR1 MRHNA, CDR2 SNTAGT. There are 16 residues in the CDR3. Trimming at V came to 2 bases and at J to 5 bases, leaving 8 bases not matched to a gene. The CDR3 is CASSDMRTGEIDTQYF. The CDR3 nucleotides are TGTGCCAGCAGTGACATGCGGACAGGGGAGATAGATACGCAGTATTTT.

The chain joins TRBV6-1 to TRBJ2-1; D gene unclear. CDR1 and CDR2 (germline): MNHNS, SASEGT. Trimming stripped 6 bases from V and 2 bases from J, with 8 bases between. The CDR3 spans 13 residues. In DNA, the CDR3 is TGTGCCAGCAGCGCGGACCCCTACAATGAGCAGTTCTTC. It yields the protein CASSADPYNEQFF.